This T cell receptor beta chain was captured by sequencing in a study of blood T cell repertoires in COVID-19. TCRdb keeps only in-frame clones here, not all; method: immunoSEQ multiplex PCR. The sample has approximately 200,000 clones, approximately 83% seen once. The CDR3 totals 13 residues. The V gene's germline CDR1 is SGHTA and CDR2 FQGTGA. Trimming shortened V by 3 bases and J by 7 bases, and 9 bases separated the two germline ends. V and J are TRBV7-3 and TRBJ2-2, with D perhaps TRBD1 (5 bases). The sequence came from a human donor with active or convalescent COVID-19. The donor label of this sample is uncertain. What was sequenced was peripheral blood. The CDR3 protein is CASSFREGGELFF. The CDR3 nucleotides read TGTGCCAGCAGCTTCAGGGAAGGCGGGGAGCTGTTTTTT.